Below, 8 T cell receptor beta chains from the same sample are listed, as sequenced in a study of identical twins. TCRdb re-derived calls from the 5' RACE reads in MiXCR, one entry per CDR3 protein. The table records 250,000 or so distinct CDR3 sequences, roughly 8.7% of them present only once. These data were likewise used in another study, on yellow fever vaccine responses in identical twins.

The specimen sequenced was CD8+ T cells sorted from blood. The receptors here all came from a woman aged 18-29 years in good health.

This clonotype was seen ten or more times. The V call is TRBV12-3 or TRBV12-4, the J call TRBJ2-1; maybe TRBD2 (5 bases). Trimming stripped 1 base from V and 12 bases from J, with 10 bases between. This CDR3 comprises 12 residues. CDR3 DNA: TGTGCCAGCAGTTTAGACCGGGGTGGGCAGTTCTTC. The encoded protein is CASSLDRGGQFF.

The CDR3: CSAELLGLGPYEQYF. CDR3 in DNA: TGCAGTGCCGAGCTTTTAGGACTAGGGCCCTACGAGCAGTACTTC. V gene TRBV20-1 combines with J gene TRBJ2-7; 7 nucleotides line up with TRBD2. Looked up from germline, CDR1 is DFQATT and CDR2 is SNEGSKA (reference sequence). This CDR3 region has 15 residues. V lost 6 bases, J lost 2 bases, and 13 bases stayed unmatched.

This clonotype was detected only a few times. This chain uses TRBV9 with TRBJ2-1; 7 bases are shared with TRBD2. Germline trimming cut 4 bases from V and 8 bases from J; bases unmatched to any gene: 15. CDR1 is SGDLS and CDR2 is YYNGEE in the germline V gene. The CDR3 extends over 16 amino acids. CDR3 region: CASSPQSSGGVDEQFF. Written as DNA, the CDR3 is TGTGCCAGCAGCCCACAGAGTTCGGGGGGTGTCGATGAGCAGTTCTTC.

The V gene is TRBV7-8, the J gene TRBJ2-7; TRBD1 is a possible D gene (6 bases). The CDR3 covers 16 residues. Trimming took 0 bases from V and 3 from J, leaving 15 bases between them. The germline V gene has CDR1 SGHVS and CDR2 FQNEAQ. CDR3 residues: CASSLARTGNGYEQYF. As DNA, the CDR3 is TGTGCCAGCAGCTTAGCGCGCACAGGGAACGGCTACGAGCAGTACTTC.

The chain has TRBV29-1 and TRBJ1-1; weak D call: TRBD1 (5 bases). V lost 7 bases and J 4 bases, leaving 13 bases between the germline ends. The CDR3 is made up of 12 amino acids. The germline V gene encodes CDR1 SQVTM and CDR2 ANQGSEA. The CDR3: CSEGSTSTEAFF. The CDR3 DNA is TGCAGCGAGGGGTCCACAAGCACTGAAGCTTTCTTT.

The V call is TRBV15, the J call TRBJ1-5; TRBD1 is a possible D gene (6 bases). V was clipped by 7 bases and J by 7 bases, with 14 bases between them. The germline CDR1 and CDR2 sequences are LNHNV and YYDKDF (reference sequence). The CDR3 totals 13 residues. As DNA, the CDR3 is TGTGCCACCACCGGGGGAGGGGGACAGCCCCAGCATTTT. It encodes CATTGGGGQPQHF.

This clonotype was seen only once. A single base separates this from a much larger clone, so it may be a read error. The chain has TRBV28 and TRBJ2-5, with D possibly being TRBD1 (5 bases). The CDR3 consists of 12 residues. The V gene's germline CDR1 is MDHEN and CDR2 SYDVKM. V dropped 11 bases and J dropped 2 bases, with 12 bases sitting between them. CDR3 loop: CARADSQETQYF. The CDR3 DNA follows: TGTGCCCGCGCAGACAGTCAAGAGACCCAGTACTTC.

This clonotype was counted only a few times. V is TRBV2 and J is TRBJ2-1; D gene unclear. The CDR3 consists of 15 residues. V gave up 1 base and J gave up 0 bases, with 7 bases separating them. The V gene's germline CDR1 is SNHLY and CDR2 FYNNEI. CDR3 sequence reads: CASSEGLYSYNEQFF. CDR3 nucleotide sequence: TGTGCCAGCAGTGAAGGACTCTACTCCTACAATGAGCAGTTCTTC.